Presented here are 9 T cell receptor beta chains from one specimen sequenced in a study of blood T cell repertoires in COVID-19. Data came from immunoSEQ multiplex PCR; TCRdb stores just in-frame clones and leaves some out. The sample carries about 300,000 clones, approximately 88% recorded once. What was sequenced was peripheral blood. These receptors were collected from a human donor with COVID-19, enrolled during active disease. The donor label of this sample is uncertain.

This clone was observed a handful of times. The V and J genes are TRBV4-1 and TRBJ1-5; no definite D call. V gave up 3 bases and J gave up 4 bases, with 19 bases separating them. Germline CDR1 reads MGHRA; CDR2 reads YSYEKL. This CDR3 spans 17 amino acids. The chain's CDR3 is CASSHRPWRTPNQPQHF. CDR3 bases: TGCGCCAGCAGCCACCGGCCATGGAGGACCCCAAATCAGCCCCAGCATTTT.

This chain links TRBV11-3 with TRBJ2-3, with D tentatively TRBD2 (5 bases). The V gene's germline CDR1 is SGHNT and CDR2 YENEEA. Trimming took off 1 base at V and 6 bases at J, with 17 bases between the two ends. The CDR3 spans 16 residues. CDR3 in DNA: TGTGCCAGCAGCTTAGGTCGTCGGGTTTCGGGGGATACGCAGTATTTT. Protein sequence: CASSLGRRVSGDTQYF.

This clone was detected many times. J is TRBJ2-6 and V is TRBV5-1; TRBD1 aligns across 10 bases. The CDR3 is 19 residues long. CDR1 is SGHRS, CDR2 YFSETQ, per germline. V shed 4 bases, J shed 3 bases, and the junction held 13 bases outside the gene matches. CDR3 in amino acids: CASSGVWTGGRFGANVLTF. The CDR3 region has the DNA TGCGCCAGCAGCGGTGTTTGGACAGGGGGAAGGTTTGGGGCCAACGTCCTGACTTTC. Together with reference TRBV5-1 and TRBJ2-6, the CDR3 gives the full variable domain: KAGVTQTPRYLIKTRGQQVTLSCSPISGHRSVSWYQQTPGQGLQFLFEYFSETQRNKGNFPGRFSGRQFSNSRSEMNVSTLELGDSALYLCASSGVWTGGRFGANVLTFGAGSRLTVL.

This clone occurred once. The J gene is TRBJ2-3, the V gene TRBV5-1, with D maybe TRBD2 (6 bases). V was cut by 5 bases and J by 6 bases, with 10 bases left in between. The CDR3 sequence is 12 residues long. The germline CDR1 and CDR2 sequences are SGHRS and YFSETQ. This CDR3 reads CASRKEGDTQYF. Here the CDR3 DNA reads TGCGCCAGCAGGAAGGAGGGGGATACGCAGTATTTT.

The chain links TRBV10-3 to TRBJ2-7; 7 bases line up with TRBD2. The CDR3 sequence is 15 residues long. Trimming cost V 6 bases and J 5 bases; bases outside gene matches: 13. Germline lookup yields CDR1 ENHRY and CDR2 SYGVKD. Here the CDR3 reads CAISDPGEGLHEQYF. Written as DNA, the CDR3 is TGTGCCATCAGCGACCCCGGGGAGGGCTTACACGAGCAGTACTTC.

This clone was seen more than once but under ten times. This chain joins TRBV5-1 and TRBJ1-2; D possibly corresponds to TRBD1 (5 bases). The CDR3 runs 17 residues. The V end was cut by 0 bases, the J end by 3 bases, with 18 bases between. Germline V gene lookup returns CDR1 SGHRS and CDR2 YFSETQ. CDR3 bases: TGCGCCAGCAGCTTGGCCATGGGGGTTGGAGGGGACTATGGCTACACCTTC. As protein: CASSLAMGVGGDYGYTF.

The chain links TRBV14 to TRBJ1-2, with a possible D match to TRBD1 (6 bases). The CDR3 totals 13 residues. CDR1 SGHDN and CDR2 FVKESK come from the germline V gene. Trimming took 4 bases from V and 6 from J, leaving 12 bases between them. CDR3 sequence reads: CASSLRAGDGYTF. CDR3 nucleotides: TGTGCCAGCAGCCTTAGAGCAGGGGATGGCTACACCTTC.

V is TRBV27 and J is TRBJ1-6; the match to TRBD1 covers 11 bases. V gave up 10 bases and J gave up 7 bases; unmatched junction bases: 9. Germline CDR1 is MNHEY and CDR2 is SMNVEV (reference sequence). There are 15 residues in the CDR3. CDR3 loop: CATASGQGDNSPLHF. CDR3 nucleotide sequence: TGTGCCACCGCCTCGGGACAGGGGGACAATTCACCCCTCCACTTT.

The genes are TRBV28 and TRBJ1-5; D not certain. Trimming removed 3 bases from V and 3 bases from J, with 3 bases in between. The CDR3 consists of 12 residues. Germline CDR1 and CDR2: MDHEN and SYDVKM. The CDR3 sequence is CASSLANQPQHF. In nucleotides, the CDR3 is TGTGCCAGCAGTTTGGCCAATCAGCCCCAGCATTTT.